This T cell receptor beta chain was identified in a study of blood T cell repertoires in COVID-19. The CDR3 loop spans 16 amino acids. Germline loops: CDR1 MNHEY, CDR2 SVGEGT. V dropped 2 bases and J dropped 3 bases, with 17 bases sitting between them. The table came from immunoSEQ multiplex PCR; TCRdb's copy has only in-frame clones and leaves some out. The table lists about 250,000 clones, about 90% of them singletons. The TCR comes from a woman aged 55-70 years with COVID-19, enrolled during active disease. Material for sequencing was peripheral blood. V is TRBV6-2 or TRBV6-3 and J is TRBJ2-7; maybe TRBD1 (5 bases). DNA for the CDR3: TGTGCCAGCAGTTACACTTACCTTCGACAGAGCTACGAGCAGTACTTC. Its translation: CASSYTYLRQSYEQYF.